These T cell receptor beta chains were read from a single sample in a study of radiation and T cells in renal cell carcinoma. The data were produced by immunoSEQ multiplex PCR, yet TCRdb's version contains in-frame clones alone and is incomplete. The table shows about 15,000 clones, with roughly 64% occurring only once. This specimen consisted of tumor tissue, obtained from a patient whose treatment included radiotherapy and nephrectomy. The source of these receptors is a woman in her sixties or seventies with renal cell carcinoma. Both conserved end residues are part of each CDR3. Fields, in order: clone size, V gene, D gene, J gene, CDR3 protein, CDR3 DNA. The D gene is left open where the match is weak. Clone size is given for some rows only: seen once, a few or many times, or a class if the clone is expanded.

clone size: .; V gene: TRBV27; D gene: .; J gene: TRBJ1-1; CDR3 protein: CASSYLQGLEAFF; CDR3 DNA: TGTGCCAGCAGTTATCTCCAGGGGCTCGAAGCTTTCTTT
clone size: .; V gene: TRBV18; D gene: .; J gene: TRBJ2-2; CDR3 protein: CASSPLVEVNTGELFF; CDR3 DNA: TGTGCCAGCTCACCACTAGTTGAGGTGAACACCGGGGAGCTGTTTTTT
clone size: .; V gene: TRBV21-1; D gene: .; J gene: TRBJ2-7; CDR3 protein: CASSHDRGRRGEQYF; CDR3 DNA: TGTGCCAGCAGCCACGACAGGGGGCGGCGTGGCGAGCAGTACTTC
clone size: .; V gene: TRBV6-6; D gene: .; J gene: TRBJ1-6; CDR3 protein: CASRPGVVSYNSPLHF; CDR3 DNA: TGTGCCAGCAGGCCAGGGGTCGTATCCTATAATTCACCCCTCCACTTT
clone size: .; V gene: TRBV5-4; D gene: TRBD2; J gene: TRBJ2-1; CDR3 protein: CASSFSGGARNEQFF; CDR3 DNA: TGTGCCAGCAGCTTTAGCGGGGGGGCCCGGAATGAGCAGTTCTTC
clone size: .; V gene: TRBV9; D gene: TRBD2; J gene: TRBJ2-1; CDR3 protein: CASSPLAKVGKEQFF; CDR3 DNA: TGTGCCAGCAGCCCACTAGCGAAGGTGGGAAAAGAGCAGTTCTTC
clone size: .; V gene: TRBV12-1; D gene: .; J gene: TRBJ1-5; CDR3 protein: CASSPDRESNQPQHF; CDR3 DNA: TGTGCCAGCAGCCCTGACAGGGAGAGCAATCAGCCCCAGCATTTT
clone size: .; V gene: TRBV7-9; D gene: .; J gene: TRBJ1-1; CDR3 protein: CASSLEAGWPNTEAFF; CDR3 DNA: TGTGCCAGCAGCTTAGAGGCAGGGTGGCCGAACACTGAAGCTTTCTTT
clone size: .; V gene: TRBV5-6; D gene: .; J gene: TRBJ2-3; CDR3 protein: CASSLLGNTDTQYF; CDR3 DNA: TGTGCCAGCAGCTTGCTAGGAAATACAGATACGCAGTATTTT
clone size: .; V gene: TRBV11-2; D gene: .; J gene: TRBJ1-1; CDR3 protein: CASSYRGGRGTEAFF; CDR3 DNA: TGTGCCAGCAGCTACCGGGGGGGCAGGGGCACTGAAGCTTTCTTT
clone size: .; V gene: TRBV5-6; D gene: .; J gene: TRBJ1-1; CDR3 protein: CASSLWQAKGEAFF; CDR3 DNA: TGTGCCAGCAGCTTGTGGCAGGCGAAGGGTGAAGCTTTCTTT
clone size: .; V gene: TRBV5-1; D gene: .; J gene: TRBJ2-7; CDR3 protein: CASSNNRVGSYEQYF; CDR3 DNA: TGCGCCAGCAGCAATAACAGGGTGGGATCCTACGAGCAGTACTTC
clone size: .; V gene: TRBV28; D gene: TRBD1; J gene: TRBJ2-5; CDR3 protein: CASSLPTGSETQYF; CDR3 DNA: TGTGCCAGCAGTTTACCGACAGGGTCAGAGACCCAGTACTTC
clone size: .; V gene: TRBV6-1; D gene: .; J gene: TRBJ2-7; CDR3 protein: CASRSPGSEQYF; CDR3 DNA: TGTGCCAGCAGAAGCCCGGGGTCCGAGCAGTACTTC
clone size: .; V gene: TRBV6-4; D gene: TRBD1; J gene: TRBJ1-5; CDR3 protein: CASNPTGVRYSNQPQHF; CDR3 DNA: TGTGCCAGCAACCCGACAGGGGTCCGCTATAGCAATCAGCCCCAGCATTTT
clone size: .; V gene: TRBV5-4; D gene: .; J gene: TRBJ2-3; CDR3 protein: CASSQDRLAYRTDTQYF; CDR3 DNA: TGCGCCAGCAGCCAAGATCGGCTAGCGTACCGCACAGATACGCAGTATTTT
clone size: .; V gene: TRBV5-6; D gene: .; J gene: TRBJ2-3; CDR3 protein: CASSLMFPNTQYF; CDR3 DNA: TGTGCCAGCAGCTTGATGTTCCCGAATACGCAGTATTTT
clone size: few; V gene: TRBV4-2; D gene: TRBD2; J gene: TRBJ2-1; CDR3 protein: CASSQEGTSGVDEQFF; CDR3 DNA: TGTGCCAGCAGCCAAGAAGGGACTAGCGGGGTAGATGAGCAGTTCTTC
clone size: .; V gene: TRBV5-8; D gene: .; J gene: TRBJ2-7; CDR3 protein: CASSRDYEQYF; CDR3 DNA: TGTGCCAGCAGCCGAGATTACGAGCAGTACTTC
clone size: .; V gene: TRBV7-2; D gene: .; J gene: TRBJ2-5; CDR3 protein: CASSEGVGRGTQYF; CDR3 DNA: TGTGCCAGCAGTGAAGGGGTGGGGCGGGGGACCCAGTACTTC
clone size: .; V gene: TRBV25-1; D gene: .; J gene: TRBJ2-3; CDR3 protein: CASEQYTQYF; CDR3 DNA: TGTGCCAGCGAACAGTATACGCAGTATTTT
clone size: medium-sized; V gene: TRBV5-1; D gene: TRBD1; J gene: TRBJ2-2; CDR3 protein: CASSFGGQGLNTGELFF; CDR3 DNA: TGCGCCAGCAGCTTCGGAGGACAGGGGTTAAACACCGGGGAGCTGTTTTTT
clone size: .; V gene: TRBV18; D gene: TRBD2; J gene: TRBJ2-7; CDR3 protein: CASSSKASGRDEQYF; CDR3 DNA: TGTGCCAGCTCATCAAAAGCTAGCGGGAGAGACGAGCAGTACTTC
clone size: .; V gene: TRBV28; D gene: TRBD1; J gene: TRBJ1-5; CDR3 protein: CASSWTQGSRGPQHF; CDR3 DNA: TGTGCCAGCAGTTGGACACAGGGGTCCCGGGGGCCCCAGCATTTT
clone size: few; V gene: TRBV19; D gene: TRBD1; J gene: TRBJ2-7; CDR3 protein: CASSTRQGPQSEQYF; CDR3 DNA: TGTGCCAGTAGTACTCGACAGGGACCTCAATCGGAGCAGTACTTC
clone size: .; V gene: TRBV14; D gene: .; J gene: TRBJ1-2; CDR3 protein: CASSQQGSFRYTF; CDR3 DNA: TGTGCCAGCAGCCAACAGGGGAGCTTCCGCTACACCTTC
clone size: few; V gene: TRBV7-9; D gene: .; J gene: TRBJ1-2; CDR3 protein: CASSIGRTNYGYTF; CDR3 DNA: TGTGCCAGCAGCATAGGACGGACCAACTATGGCTACACCTTC
clone size: once; V gene: TRBV13; D gene: .; J gene: TRBJ2-3; CDR3 protein: CASSLASDTQYF; CDR3 DNA: TGTGCCAGCAGCCTAGCCTCAGATACGCAGTATTTT
clone size: .; V gene: TRBV6-6; D gene: .; J gene: TRBJ1-5; CDR3 protein: CASSYSAGVNQPQHF; CDR3 DNA: TGTGCCAGCAGTTACTCTGCAGGGGTCAATCAGCCCCAGCATTTT
clone size: few; V gene: TRBV27; D gene: .; J gene: TRBJ2-1; CDR3 protein: CASSPGTRPYNEQFF; CDR3 DNA: TGTGCCAGCAGCCCCGGGACCCGACCCTACAATGAGCAGTTCTTC
clone size: .; V gene: TRBV7-3; D gene: .; J gene: TRBJ2-7; CDR3 protein: CASRGHSTRNEQYF; CDR3 DNA: TGTGCCAGCAGAGGGCACAGCACGAGGAACGAGCAGTACTTC
clone size: .; V gene: TRBV6-1; D gene: .; J gene: TRBJ1-1; CDR3 protein: CASSDRRYAFF; CDR3 DNA: TGTGCCAGCAGTGACCGGAGGTACGCTTTCTTT
clone size: .; V gene: TRBV29-1; D gene: TRBD2; J gene: TRBJ2-7; CDR3 protein: CSVDGREPYEQYF; CDR3 DNA: TGCAGCGTTGACGGGCGGGAGCCCTACGAGCAGTACTTC
clone size: .; V gene: TRBV12-5; D gene: .; J gene: TRBJ2-1; CDR3 protein: CASGLDSSYNEQFF; CDR3 DNA: TGTGCTAGTGGTTTGGACTCGTCCTACAATGAGCAGTTCTTC
clone size: .; V gene: TRBV2; D gene: TRBD1; J gene: TRBJ2-4; CDR3 protein: CASSTRDSAKNIQYF; CDR3 DNA: TGTGCCAGCAGCACCCGGGACAGCGCCAAAAACATTCAGTACTTC
clone size: .; V gene: TRBV5-4; D gene: .; J gene: TRBJ1-1; CDR3 protein: CASSLGMGEFNTEAFF; CDR3 DNA: TGTGCCAGCAGCTTGGGTATGGGGGAGTTCAACACTGAAGCTTTCTTT
clone size: .; V gene: TRBV7-3; D gene: TRBD1; J gene: TRBJ1-1; CDR3 protein: CASGRQGGDTEAFF; CDR3 DNA: TGTGCCAGCGGTAGACAGGGGGGCGACACTGAAGCTTTCTTT
clone size: .; V gene: TRBV19; D gene: .; J gene: TRBJ1-1; CDR3 protein: CASRERVNTEAFF; CDR3 DNA: TGTGCCAGTAGGGAGAGAGTGAACACTGAAGCTTTCTTT
clone size: .; V gene: TRBV9; D gene: .; J gene: TRBJ2-2; CDR3 protein: CASSAMDSGDTGELFF; CDR3 DNA: TGTGCCAGCAGCGCCATGGACAGTGGCGACACCGGGGAGCTGTTTTTT
clone size: few; V gene: TRBV7-2; D gene: .; J gene: TRBJ1-1; CDR3 protein: CASSLFVGNTEAFF; CDR3 DNA: TGTGCCAGCAGCTTATTTGTTGGGAACACTGAAGCTTTCTTT
clone size: .; V gene: TRBV27; D gene: .; J gene: TRBJ2-7; CDR3 protein: CASSYAGPSYEQYF; CDR3 DNA: TGTGCCAGCAGCTACGCGGGACCCTCCTACGAGCAGTACTTC
clone size: .; V gene: TRBV6-5; D gene: .; J gene: TRBJ1-2; CDR3 protein: CASVNRGIDGYTF; CDR3 DNA: TGTGCCAGCGTAAACCGGGGTATCGATGGCTACACCTTC
clone size: .; V gene: TRBV21-1; D gene: .; J gene: TRBJ2-7; CDR3 protein: CASSKDRVYEQYF; CDR3 DNA: TGTGCCAGCAGCAAAGATCGAGTCTACGAGCAGTACTTC
clone size: .; V gene: TRBV15; D gene: TRBD1; J gene: TRBJ1-2; CDR3 protein: CATSSRTGINYGYTF; CDR3 DNA: TGTGCCACCAGCAGTCGGACAGGGATTAACTATGGCTACACCTTC
clone size: .; V gene: TRBV5-1; D gene: .; J gene: TRBJ2-5; CDR3 protein: CASSLVAAQQETQYF; CDR3 DNA: TGCGCCAGCAGCTTGGTAGCAGCGCAGCAAGAGACCCAGTACTTC
clone size: .; V gene: TRBV6-5; D gene: .; J gene: TRBJ1-1; CDR3 protein: CASSYSGVETFF; CDR3 DNA: TGTGCCAGCAGTTACTCAGGGGTAGAGACTTTCTTT
clone size: few; V gene: TRBV5-4; D gene: .; J gene: TRBJ2-7; CDR3 protein: CASSFGRERGRSYEQYF; CDR3 DNA: TGTGCCAGCAGCTTTGGAAGGGAGCGTGGGAGGTCCTACGAGCAGTACTTC
clone size: .; V gene: TRBV2; D gene: .; J gene: TRBJ1-5; CDR3 protein: CASSEGRGAQPQHF; CDR3 DNA: TGTGCCAGCAGTGAAGGAAGGGGCGCTCAGCCCCAGCATTTT